This TCR beta chain was sequenced in a study of OX40 agonist ivuxolimab in advanced cancers. After removal of 3 bases from V and 0 bases from J, the junction contained 6 bases not matched to a gene. CDR3 size: 15 residues. Germline lookup yields CDR1 GTSNPN and CDR2 SVGIG (reference sequence). Some clones are missing from TCRdb's copy, which holds only in-frame ones; the method was immunoSEQ multiplex PCR. The sample has some 80,000 clones; approximately 85% are singletons. Cycle 7 day 1, cycle 4 day 1, and baseline were the timepoints at which blood was sampled. The chain recombines TRBV30 with TRBJ2-5; 8 nucleotides line up with TRBD1. This TCR derives from an adult with an advanced solid tumor such as melanoma, head and neck, liver or kidney cancer. This specimen was CD4+ or CD8+ T cells sorted from blood, taken in a trial of the OX40 agonist ivuxolimab. The CDR3 DNA reads as TGTGCCTGGAGGACAGGACAGGGATACCAAGAGACCCAGTACTTC. Translation: CAWRTGQGYQETQYF.